The 10 T cell receptor beta chains below come from one sample, sequenced in a study of human T cells and chemical hapten exposure. Unique molecular identifiers were affixed to discrete cDNA molecules within the library. MiXCR, applied by TCRdb to the reads, yields one record per CDR3 protein. The data show roughly 4,100 distinct CDR3 sequences, around 49% seen once. Treatment in this sample: therapeutic diphenylcyclopropenone sensitization with weekly scalp DPC. The specimen comprised whole blood, sampled before DPC sensitization or 2, 6, or about 24 weeks after (not recorded which). The source of these receptors is an adult with alopecia areata. Some clones in this sample may be carry-over from other donors' samples. This table probably holds off-target reads from a library built for another chain.

This clonotype occurred a few times. The chain is built from TRBV19 and TRBJ2-6; 11 bases match TRBD1. Trimming cost V 7 bases and J 2 bases; bases outside gene matches: 4. The CDR3 runs 16 residues. Germline assignment: CDR1 LNHDA and CDR2 SQIVND (reference sequence). The CDR3 spells CASMEDRGPGANVLTF. The DNA of the CDR3 is TGTGCCAGTATGGAGGACAGGGGGCCTGGGGCCAACGTCCTGACTTTC.

This clonotype occurred once. This rearrangement joins TRBV29-1 to TRBJ1-1; 10 bases agree with TRBD1. Germline V gene lookup returns CDR1 SQVTM and CDR2 ANQGSEA. The J segment lost 5 bases and the V segment lost 3 bases, leaving 6 bases of the junction unmatched. The CDR3 has 14 amino acids. In nucleotides, the CDR3 is TGCAGCGTTGATGATTGGACAGGGGGGACTGAAGCTTTCTTT. Residues: CSVDDWTGGTEAFF.

V and J are TRBV7-6 and TRBJ2-2; the D gene is possibly TRBD1 (6 bases). The CDR3 extends over 17 amino acids. Trimming stripped 1 base from V and 0 bases from J, with 12 bases between. Germline V gene lookup returns CDR1 SGHVS and CDR2 FNYEAQ. CDR3: CASSLEGTPSNTGELFF. CDR3 DNA: TGTGCCAGCAGCTTAGAGGGGACACCTTCGAACACCGGGGAGCTGTTTTTT.

The chain links TRBV20-1 to TRBJ2-1, with 13 bases fitting TRBD2. V shed 0 bases and J 5 bases; nucleotides not matched to a gene: 7. The CDR3 has 17 amino acids. Germline-derived CDR1 and CDR2 are DFQATT and SNEGSKA (reference sequence). CDR3 DNA: TGCAGTGCTAGAGATGTCGGACTAGCGGGAGTCCACAATGAGCAGTTCTTC. Its protein product is CSARDVGLAGVHNEQFF.

The chain combines TRBV24-1 with TRBJ2-5, with D perhaps TRBD2 (6 bases). Germline-derived CDR1 and CDR2 are KGHDR and SFDVKD. V was shortened by 3 bases and J by 3 bases, with 19 bases between the two germline ends. The CDR3 has 17 residues. The CDR3 sequence is CATSDPGTGVSKETQYF. In DNA, the CDR3 is TGTGCCACCAGTGATCCGGGCACGGGGGTCTCCAAAGAGACCCAGTACTTC.

This clonotype was counted a few times. The rearrangement uses TRBV7-6 and TRBJ2-1; D might be TRBD2 (6 bases). Trimming pared 0 bases from V and 1 base from J, leaving 19 bases between. From germline, CDR1 is SGHVS and CDR2 FNYEAQ. This CDR3 contains 19 residues. CDR3 DNA sequence: TGTGCCAGCAGCTTAGCGTCCGGGACTGCGGACCCTTCCTACAATGAGCAGTTCTTC. Its protein product is CASSLASGTADPSYNEQFF.

DNA for the CDR3: TGTGCCAGCAGTGGGTCGGGAGGTTTAGCCAAAAACATTCAGTACTTC. The encoded protein is CASSGSGGLAKNIQYF. This rearrangement joins TRBV6-2 or TRBV6-3 to TRBJ2-4; 7 bases map to TRBD2. From germline, CDR1 is MNHEY and CDR2 SVGEGT. V dropped 5 bases and J dropped 0; count of bases not matched to a gene: 7. The CDR3 loop spans 16 amino acids.

J is TRBJ2-7 and V is TRBV7-9; TRBD1 is a possible D gene (6 bases). Trimming removed 5 bases from V and 0 bases from J, with 14 bases in between. Germline V gives CDR1 SEHNR, CDR2 FQNEAQ (reference sequence). The CDR3 contains 15 residues. The CDR3 protein is CASSPGVYSSYEQYF. In DNA, the CDR3 is TGTGCCAGCAGCCCAGGGGTCTATTCCTCCTACGAGCAGTACTTC.

The chain recombines TRBV5-4 with TRBJ2-1; TRBD1 aligns across 7 bases. J gave up 8 bases and V 4 bases, and 6 bases lay outside the gene matches. CDR1 SGHNT and CDR2 YYREEE come from the germline V gene (reference sequence). The CDR3 runs to 13 residues. The CDR3 DNA follows: TGTGCCAGCAGCCCGGGACAGTGGGATGAGCAGTTCTTC. Its translation: CASSPGQWDEQFF.

The chain joins TRBV6-1 to TRBJ2-3; the D is unclear. V was pared by 6 bases and J by 7 bases, with 14 bases between. This CDR3 is 13 amino acids long. Germline-derived CDR1 and CDR2 are MNHNS and SASEGT. The CDR3 protein is CASSQERPYTQYF. The DNA for the CDR3 is TGTGCCAGCAGCCAGGAGCGACCTTATACGCAGTATTTT.